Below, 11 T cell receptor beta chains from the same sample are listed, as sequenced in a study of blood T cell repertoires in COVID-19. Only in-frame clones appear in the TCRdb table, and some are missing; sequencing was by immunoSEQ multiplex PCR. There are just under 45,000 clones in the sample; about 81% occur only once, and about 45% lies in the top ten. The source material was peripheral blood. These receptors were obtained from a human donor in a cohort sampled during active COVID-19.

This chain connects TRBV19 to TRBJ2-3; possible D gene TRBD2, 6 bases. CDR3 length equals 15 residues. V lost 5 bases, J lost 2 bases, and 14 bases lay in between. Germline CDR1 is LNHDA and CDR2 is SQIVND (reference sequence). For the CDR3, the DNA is TGTGCCAGTAGTCTGGGGACTGCCGACACAGATACGCAGTATTTT. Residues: CASSLGTADTDTQYF.

CDR3 nucleotides: TGTGCCTGGAGTGTACGGGGGGCCCAGCCCCAGCATTTT. Its translation is CAWSVRGAQPQHF. This chain uses TRBV30 with TRBJ1-5; TRBD1 is a possible D gene (6 bases). The CDR3 covers 13 residues. Germline CDR1 is GTSNPN and CDR2 is SVGIG (reference sequence). Trimming pared 0 bases from V and 7 bases from J, leaving 10 bases between.

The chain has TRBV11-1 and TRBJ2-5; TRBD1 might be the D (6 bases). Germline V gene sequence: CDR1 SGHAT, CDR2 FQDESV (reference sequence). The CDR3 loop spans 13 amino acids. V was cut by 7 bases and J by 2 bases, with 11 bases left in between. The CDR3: CASKGTPQETQYF. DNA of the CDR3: TGTGCCAGCAAGGGGACACCTCAAGAGACCCAGTACTTC.

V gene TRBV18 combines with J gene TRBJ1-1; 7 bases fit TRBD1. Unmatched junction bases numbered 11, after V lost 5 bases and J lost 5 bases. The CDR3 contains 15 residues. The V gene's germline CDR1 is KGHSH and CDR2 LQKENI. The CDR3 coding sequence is TGTGCCAGCTCAAACCGACAGGGATCGGGAACTGAAGCTTTCTTT. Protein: CASSNRQGSGTEAFF.

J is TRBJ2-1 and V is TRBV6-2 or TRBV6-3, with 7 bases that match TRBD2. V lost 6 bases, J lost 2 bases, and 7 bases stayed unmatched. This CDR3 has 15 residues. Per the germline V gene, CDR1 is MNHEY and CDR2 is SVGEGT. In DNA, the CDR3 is TGTGCCAGCAGCAAATTGGGGGGGGCCTACAATGAGCAGTTCTTC. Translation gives CASSKLGGAYNEQFF.

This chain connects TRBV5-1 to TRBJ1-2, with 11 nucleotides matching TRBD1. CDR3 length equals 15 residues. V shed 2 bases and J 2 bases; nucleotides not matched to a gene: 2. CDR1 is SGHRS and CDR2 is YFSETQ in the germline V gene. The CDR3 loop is CASSLGTGGNYGYTF. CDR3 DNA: TGCGCCAGCAGCTTAGGGACAGGGGGAAACTATGGCTACACCTTC.

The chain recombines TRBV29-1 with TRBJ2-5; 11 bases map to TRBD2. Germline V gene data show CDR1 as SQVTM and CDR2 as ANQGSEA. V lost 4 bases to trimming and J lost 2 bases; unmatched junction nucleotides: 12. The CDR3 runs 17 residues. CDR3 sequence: CSVGSMRLAGIQETQYF. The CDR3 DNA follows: TGCAGCGTTGGGTCGATGCGACTAGCGGGGATACAAGAGACCCAGTACTTC.

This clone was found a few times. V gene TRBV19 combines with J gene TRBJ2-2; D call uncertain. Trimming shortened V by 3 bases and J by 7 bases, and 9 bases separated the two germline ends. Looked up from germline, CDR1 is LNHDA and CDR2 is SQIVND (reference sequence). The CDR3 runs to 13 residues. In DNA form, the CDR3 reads TGTGCCAGTAGTATTCACGGTTACGGGGAGCTGTTTTTT. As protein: CASSIHGYGELFF.

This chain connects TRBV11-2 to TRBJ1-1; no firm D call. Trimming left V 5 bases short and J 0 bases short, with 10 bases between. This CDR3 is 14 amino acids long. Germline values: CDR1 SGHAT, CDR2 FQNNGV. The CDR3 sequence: CASSPQAMNTEAFF. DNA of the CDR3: TGTGCCAGCAGCCCCCAGGCAATGAACACTGAAGCTTTCTTT.

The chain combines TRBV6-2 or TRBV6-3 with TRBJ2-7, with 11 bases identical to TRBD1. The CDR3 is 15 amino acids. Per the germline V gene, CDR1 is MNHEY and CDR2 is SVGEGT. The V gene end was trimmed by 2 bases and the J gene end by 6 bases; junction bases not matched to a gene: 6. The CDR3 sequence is CASSYTLGTGGEQYF. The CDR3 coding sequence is TGTGCCAGCAGTTACACCCTCGGGACAGGGGGCGAGCAGTACTTC.

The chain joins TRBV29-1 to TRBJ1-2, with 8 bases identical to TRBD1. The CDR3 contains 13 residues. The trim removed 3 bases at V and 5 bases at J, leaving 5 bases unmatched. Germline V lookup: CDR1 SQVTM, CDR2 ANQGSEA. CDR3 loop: CSVDGRGRYGYTF. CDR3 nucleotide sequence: TGCAGCGTTGACGGCAGGGGGCGTTATGGCTACACCTTC.